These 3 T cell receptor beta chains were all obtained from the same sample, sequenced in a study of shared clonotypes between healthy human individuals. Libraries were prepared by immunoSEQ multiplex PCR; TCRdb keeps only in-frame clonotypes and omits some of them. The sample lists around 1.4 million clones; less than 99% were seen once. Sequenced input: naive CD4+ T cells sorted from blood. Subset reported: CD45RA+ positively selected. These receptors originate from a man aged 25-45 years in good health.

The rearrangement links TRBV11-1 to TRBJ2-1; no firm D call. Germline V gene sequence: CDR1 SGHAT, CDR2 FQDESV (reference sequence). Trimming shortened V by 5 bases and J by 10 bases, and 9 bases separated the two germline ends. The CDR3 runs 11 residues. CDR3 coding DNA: TGTGCCAGCAGCCCAGTTCAGGAGCAGTTCTTC. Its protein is CASSPVQEQFF.

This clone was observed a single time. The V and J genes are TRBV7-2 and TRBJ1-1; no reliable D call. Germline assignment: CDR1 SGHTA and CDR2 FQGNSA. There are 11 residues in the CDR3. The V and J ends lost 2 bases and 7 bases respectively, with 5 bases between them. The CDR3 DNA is TGTGCCAGCAGCTTACACCGTGAAGCTTTCTTT. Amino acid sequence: CASSLHREAFF. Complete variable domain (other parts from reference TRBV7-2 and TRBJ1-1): GAGVSQSPSNKVTEKGKDVELRCDPISGHTALYWYRQSLGQGLEFLIYFQGNSAPDKSGLPSDRFSAERTGGSVSTLTIQRTQQEDSAVYLCASSLHREAFFGQGTRLTVV.

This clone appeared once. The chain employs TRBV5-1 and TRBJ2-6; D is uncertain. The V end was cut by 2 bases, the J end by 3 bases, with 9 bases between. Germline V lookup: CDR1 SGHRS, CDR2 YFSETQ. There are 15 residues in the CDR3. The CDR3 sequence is CASSLGPVGANVLTF. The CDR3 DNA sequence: TGCGCCAGCAGCTTAGGCCCCGTTGGGGCCAACGTCCTGACTTTC.